The clone carrying this T cell receptor beta chain has a single count. The data stem from a study of blood T cell repertoires in COVID-19. From germline, CDR1 is MGHRA and CDR2 YSYEKL. The CDR3 spans 15 residues. The trim removed 4 bases at V and 4 bases at J, leaving 7 bases unmatched. Sequencing used immunoSEQ multiplex PCR; TCRdb keeps in-frame clones, though not all of them. Of hundreds of thousands of clones listed, around 85% are singletons. This chain joins TRBV4-1 and TRBJ1-2; 9 positions agree with TRBD1. The sequencing sample was made of peripheral blood. The TCR was taken from a middle-aged man with active or convalescent COVID-19. CDR3 nucleotide sequence: TGCGCCAGCAGCCTCAGGACAGGGGAGAGCTATGGCTACACCTTC. It codes for CASSLRTGESYGYTF.